The 29 T cell receptor beta chains below come from one sample, sequenced in a study of PD-1 blockade in classical Hodgkin lymphoma. Each and every patient relapsed after autologous stem cell transplantation, and patients got differing brentuximab vedotin exposure. Here immunoSEQ multiplex PCR was the method, and the copy in TCRdb shows in-frame clones only, minus some. The sample lists 20,000 to 25,000 clones, approximately 69% occurring once. The source material was peripheral blood mononuclear cells (PBMCs), sampled at baseline. The receptors here all came from a human donor with classical Hodgkin lymphoma.

V and J are TRBV28 and TRBJ1-1; TRBD1 agrees at 8 bases. This CDR3 is 14 amino acids long. The V gene's germline CDR1 is MDHEN and CDR2 SYDVKM. V lost 5 bases, J lost 5 bases, and 7 bases stayed unmatched. CDR3 DNA sequence: TGTGCCAGCAGTCGCACAGGGGGACAAACTGAAGCTTTCTTT. Translated, it gives CASSRTGGQTEAFF.

The rearrangement uses TRBV30 and TRBJ1-4; D perhaps matches TRBD1 (5 bases). Germline values: CDR1 GTSNPN, CDR2 SVGIG (reference sequence). Deletions cut 3 bases from V and 2 bases from J, with 13 bases between. CDR3 length: 15 residues. The chain's CDR3 is CAWSQGAGTNEKLFF. CDR3 DNA: TGTGCCTGGAGCCAAGGGGCTGGGACTAATGAAAAACTGTTTTTT.

This chain uses TRBV10-2 with TRBJ2-3; 11 nucleotides agree with TRBD2. The CDR3 contains 15 residues. The V and J ends lost 6 bases and 1 base, in that order; junction bases with no gene match: 3. CDR1 and CDR2 (germline): WSHSY, SAAADI. The CDR3 nucleotides read TGCGCCAGCAGGAGGACTAGCGGGCGCACAGATACGCAGTATTTT. It encodes CASRRTSGRTDTQYF.

V gene TRBV30 combines with J gene TRBJ2-3; D call uncertain. The V gene lost 2 bases and the J gene lost 5 bases, with 11 bases spanning the gap. The CDR3 has 13 amino acids. CDR1 and CDR2 (germline): GTSNPN, SVGIG (reference sequence). The CDR3, as DNA: TGTGCCTGGAGTATTACAGCGAAAGATACGCAGTATTTT. It encodes CAWSITAKDTQYF.

CDR3 sequence (DNA): TGCGCCAGCAGCTTGGCGGGCAATGGCTACACCTTC. Translating it yields CASSLAGNGYTF. This chain links TRBV5-1 with TRBJ1-2; D call uncertain. Germline CDR1 reads SGHRS; CDR2 reads YFSETQ. Trimming shortened V by 0 bases and J by 6 bases, and 6 bases separated the two germline ends. This CDR3 comprises 12 residues.

This chain connects TRBV4-1 to TRBJ2-2; the D is unclear. The CDR3 spans 14 residues. CDR1 is MGHRA and CDR2 is YSYEKL in the germline V gene. The V gene lost 1 base and the J gene lost 4 bases, with 7 bases spanning the gap. DNA of the CDR3: TGCGCCAGCAGCCAAGGCGGAGCCACCGGGGAGCTGTTTTTT. Its protein is CASSQGGATGELFF.

CDR3 bases: TGTGCCAGCAGCGGGGTATCAGGGGGGCCCCAGCATTTT. This translates into CASSGVSGGPQHF. The rearrangement joins TRBV5-8 to TRBJ1-5; 7 bases fit TRBD1. Germline values: CDR1 SGHTS, CDR2 YDEGEE. The CDR3 extends over 13 amino acids. V lost 4 bases, J lost 9 bases, and 7 bases stayed unmatched.

The CDR3 DNA follows: TGTGCCAGCAGTTACTCGACGCGTGGGAGCTCCGGGGAGCTGTTTTTT. Protein sequence: CASSYSTRGSSGELFF. This chain uses TRBV6-5 with TRBJ2-2; maybe TRBD2 (5 bases). CDR3 length equals 16 residues. Trimming removed 0 bases at V and 6 bases at J, with 14 bases between. Germline-derived CDR1 and CDR2 are MNHEY and SVGAGI.

The chain employs TRBV6-5 and TRBJ1-1; D not resolved. Germline CDR1 is MNHEY and CDR2 is SVGAGI. This CDR3 has 13 residues. Between the trimmed V and J ends, which lost 0 bases and 4 bases, there was a span of 6 bases. CDR3 DNA: TGTGCCAGCAGTTACTCGATTCTCACTGAAGCTTTCTTT. This translates into CASSYSILTEAFF.

The V call is TRBV6-5, the J call TRBJ1-5, with D possibly TRBD1 on 6 matching bases. The CDR3 covers 15 residues. The V and J ends lost 6 bases and 0 bases respectively, with 12 bases between them. Germline CDR1 is MNHEY and CDR2 is SVGAGI. Written as DNA, the CDR3 is TGTGCCAGCAGACCAACAGGGTATAGCAATCAGCCCCAGCATTTT. The encoded protein is CASRPTGYSNQPQHF.

The V call is TRBV7-9, the J call TRBJ1-4; TRBD1 agrees at 7 bases. J lost 5 bases, V lost 5 bases, and 5 bases had no gene match. The CDR3 consists of 14 residues. Germline CDR1 is SEHNR and CDR2 is FQNEAQ (reference sequence). CDR3 in amino acids: CASSAGTENEKLFF. CDR3 nucleotide sequence: TGTGCCAGCAGCGCCGGGACAGAAAATGAAAAACTGTTTTTT.

The chain joins TRBV5-1 to TRBJ1-3; D not certain. The CDR3 runs 15 residues. From germline, CDR1 is SGHRS and CDR2 YFSETQ. V lost 0 bases, J lost 0 bases, and 7 bases lay in between. This CDR3 is CASSLGRSSGNTIYF. In DNA form, the CDR3 reads TGCGCCAGCAGCTTGGGACGAAGCTCTGGAAACACCATATATTTT.

J is TRBJ2-7 and V is TRBV11-3; 10 positions agree with TRBD2. The V and J ends lost 5 bases and 1 base, in that order; junction bases with no gene match: 8. The CDR3 contains 16 residues. The V gene's germline CDR1 is SGHNT and CDR2 YENEEA. The CDR3 DNA reads TGTGCCAGCAGCCTGACAGGACTAGCGGATTCCTACGAGCAGTACTTC. Protein: CASSLTGLADSYEQYF.

The chain combines TRBV10-3 with TRBJ2-7, with D possibly TRBD1 on 6 matching bases. The CDR3 totals 12 residues. Germline CDR1 ENHRY, CDR2 SYGVKD. V was clipped by 5 bases and J by 6 bases, with 11 bases between them. The CDR3 sequence is CAISYQGSEQYF. The DNA of the CDR3 is TGTGCCATCAGTTACCAGGGGTCCGAGCAGTACTTC.

This clone was detected only a few times. The genes are TRBV9 and TRBJ1-3, with a weak D call TRBD1 (5 bases). The germline V gene has CDR1 SGDLS and CDR2 YYNGEE. Deletions cut 3 bases from V and 5 bases from J, with 12 bases between. The CDR3 is made up of 14 amino acids. CDR3 in amino acids: CASSGNRNRNTIYF. In nucleotides, the CDR3 is TGTGCCAGCAGCGGGAACAGGAATCGAAACACCATATATTTT.

J is TRBJ1-1 and V is TRBV19; D perhaps matches TRBD1 (5 bases). Trimming took off 4 bases at V and 4 bases at J, with 16 bases between the two ends. This CDR3 is built from 15 residues. Germline V gene sequence: CDR1 LNHDA, CDR2 SQIVND (reference sequence). CDR3 amino acids: CASSNPQGFGTEAFF. The CDR3 region has the DNA TGTGCCAGTAGTAACCCTCAGGGTTTTGGCACTGAAGCTTTCTTT.

The chain has TRBV7-2 and TRBJ1-4; D remains ambiguous. Between the trimmed V and J ends, which lost 4 bases and 8 bases, there was a span of 14 bases. CDR1 and CDR2 from the germline V gene are SGHTA and FQGNSA. The CDR3 consists of 14 residues. CDR3 loop: CASSSRRKEEKLFF. The CDR3 nucleotides are TGTGCCAGCAGCTCTCGTCGAAAAGAGGAAAAACTGTTTTTT.

The V and J genes are TRBV12-5 and TRBJ2-5; TRBD2 matches at 9 bases. V lost 5 bases and J lost 4; bases outside the gene matches: 8. The CDR3 consists of 15 residues. The germline V gene encodes CDR1 LGHNT and CDR2 FRNRAP. The CDR3 bases are TGTGCTAGTGGTCTAGAAGCGGGAGGCAGAGAGACCCAGTACTTC. It translates to CASGLEAGGRETQYF.

This clone was counted only a few times. This sequence joins TRBV7-2 and TRBJ1-1; D unresolved. Trimming took off 1 base at V and 4 bases at J, with 4 bases between the two ends. Germline assignment: CDR1 SGHTA and CDR2 FQGNSA. This CDR3 has 12 residues. The CDR3 reads CASSLVTTEAFF. The CDR3 coding sequence is TGTGCCAGCAGCTTAGTTACCACTGAAGCTTTCTTT.

This chain connects TRBV11-2 to TRBJ2-1, with no clear D. The germline V and J ends were trimmed by 5 bases and 8 bases, with 10 bases remaining between them. The CDR3 sequence is 12 residues long. Germline V gene lookup returns CDR1 SGHAT and CDR2 FQNNGV. In DNA, the CDR3 is TGTGCCAGCAGCGTCTTAGGGTATGAGCAGTTCTTC. Encoded protein: CASSVLGYEQFF. The whole variable domain, remainder taken from reference TRBV11-2 and TRBJ2-1, is EAGVAQSPRYKIIEKRQSVAFWCNPISGHATLYWYQQILGQGPKLLIQFQNNGVVDDSQLPKDRFSAERLKGVDSTLKIQPAKLEDSAVYLCASSVLGYEQFFGPGTRLTVL.

Remarks on this clone: Sequence at one end of the junction differs from germline and may be a read error. The chain carries TRBV7-2 and TRBJ1-2, with a tentative D call TRBD1 (5 bases). CDR1 is SGHTA and CDR2 is FQGNSA in the germline V gene. The CDR3 runs to 11 residues. The CDR3, as DNA: TGTGCCAGCAGTCCCGGGACGGCTTGCGCCTTC. It encodes CASSPGTACAF.

V gene TRBV4-3 combines with J gene TRBJ2-7; the D gene could be TRBD1 or TRBD2 (6 bases each). The CDR3 sequence is 16 residues long. Trimming removed 0 bases from V and 2 bases from J, with 14 bases in between. From germline, CDR1 is LGHNA and CDR2 YSLEER. CDR3 in amino acids: CASSQEIGGSAYEQYF. The DNA for the CDR3 is TGCGCCAGCAGCCAAGAAATAGGGGGGTCGGCCTACGAGCAGTACTTC.

The chain has TRBV18 and TRBJ1-1, with no clear D. V was shortened by 2 bases and J by 0 bases, with 4 bases between the two germline ends. This CDR3 spans 13 amino acids. In germline, CDR1 is KGHSH, CDR2 LQKENI. In DNA, the CDR3 is TGTGCCAGCTCACCAGACATGAACACTGAAGCTTTCTTT. Translating gives CASSPDMNTEAFF.

The rearrangement uses TRBV11-2 and TRBJ2-7; 9 bases are shared with TRBD2. Germline V lookup: CDR1 SGHAT, CDR2 FQNNGV. The CDR3 loop spans 16 amino acids. The junction had 10 bases not matched to a gene; V was cut back by 2 bases and J by 5 bases. CDR3: CASSLSLAGVWDEQYF. CDR3 sequence (DNA): TGTGCCAGCAGCTTATCTTTAGCGGGAGTCTGGGACGAGCAGTACTTC.

V and J are TRBV29-1 and TRBJ2-1; 9 positions agree with TRBD1. Per the germline V gene, CDR1 is SQVTM and CDR2 is ANQGSEA. The CDR3 is 14 residues long. Germline trimming cut 6 bases from V and 8 bases from J; bases unmatched to any gene: 11. This CDR3 is CSVADPGQGYEQFF. The CDR3 DNA reads TGCAGCGTCGCCGATCCGGGACAGGGCTATGAGCAGTTCTTC.

V gene TRBV7-6 combines with J gene TRBJ2-7; TRBD2 agrees at 14 bases. Unmatched junction bases numbered 3, after V lost 5 bases and J lost 3 bases. Germline V gene lookup returns CDR1 SGHVS and CDR2 FNYEAQ. CDR3 length equals 15 residues. For the CDR3, the DNA is TGTGCCAGCAGCCGCGGGACTAGCGGGGGCTACGAGCAGTACTTC. Translated: CASSRGTSGGYEQYF.

The chain carries TRBV10-3 and TRBJ1-1; D perhaps matches TRBD1 (6 bases). Germline values: CDR1 ENHRY, CDR2 SYGVKD. CDR3 length: 13 residues. Trimming removed 7 bases at V and 4 bases at J, with 13 bases between. CDR3 coding DNA: TGTGCCATCAACGGGGGGCTGGGCACTGAAGCTTTCTTT. Protein product: CAINGGLGTEAFF.

The V and J genes are TRBV6-1 and TRBJ1-1, with D perhaps matching TRBD1 (6 bases). With 0 bases removed from V and 11 bases from J, the gap between germline ends came to 10 bases. CDR1 is MNHNS and CDR2 is SASEGT in the germline V gene. CDR3 length: 12 amino acids. CDR3 nucleotides: TGTGCCAGCAGTGAAGCGGCAGGGGCCGCTTTCTTT. As protein: CASSEAAGAAFF.

The V call is TRBV30, the J call TRBJ2-5, with D possibly matching TRBD2 (6 bases). The CDR3 is 14 amino acids. The V gene lost 1 base and the J gene lost 11 bases, with 20 bases spanning the gap. Germline V gene data show CDR1 as GTSNPN and CDR2 as SVGIG (reference sequence). The CDR3 DNA is TGTGCCTGGAGTGCCAGCGGGCCCCGGTCCAAGCAGTACTTC. This sequence encodes CAWSASGPRSKQYF.